This T cell receptor beta chain comes out of a study of T cells in Graves' hyperthyroidism and ophthalmopathy. This clonotype was recorded many times. The source material, RNA transcripts, was used to amplify TCR beta CDR3 regions. RT-PCR in the first round (using the HTBI primer set) targeted the TCR CDR3. A single record per CDR3 protein comes from TCRdb applying MiXCR to the multiplex PCR reads. The repertoire consists of 650,000 to 850,000 distinct CDR3 sequences, with 18% occurring once and the leading ten covering roughly a sixth. Trimming removed 6 bases from V and 6 bases from J, with 8 bases in between. The germline gives CDR1 LGHNT, CDR2 FRNRAP. CDR3 length: 11 residues.

This chain links TRBV12-5 with TRBJ1-1; a weak D match, TRBD1 (5 bases). The TCR sequence derives from a woman aged 45-59 years with Graves' hyperthyroidism that later progressed to Graves' ophthalmopathy. The sample taken for sequencing was blood. CDR3 nucleotide sequence: TGTGCTAGTGGGCAGGGTTCTGAAGCTTTCTTT. Its translation: CASGQGSEAFF.